The TCR beta chain described here comes from a study of cytomegalovirus exposure and HLA in healthy donors. Whole-study context: Drawn from HLA-typed donors, approximately 85 million unique TCRs were held in an early data release.

As regards this clone: Its antigen remains unknown.

Study observations and caveats: Whilst most TCR sequences proved rare, a subset of public TCRs occurred across many donors. From TCR beta sequences, most subjects' HLA-A and HLA-B alleles were reportedly predicted accurately. Looking again later, the authors saw that most CMV-associated TCR beta chains seemed HLA-restricted.

The PCR was carried out with 60 Vbeta primers and 13 Jbeta primers. Measured with immunoSEQ multiplex PCR; TCRdb has only the in-frame clones, and not every one. Among 100,000 to 150,000 clones, around four fifths were seen once, and the ten largest hold 3.6%. The sequence was collected from a woman in her forties in good health and CMV-seropositive. Sequenced sample: PBMCs.

CDR3 sequence (DNA): TGTGCCAGCAGCGTAGGGACAGAACTTGAGCCCCAGCATTTT. It codes for CASSVGTELEPQHF. The genes are TRBV9 and TRBJ1-5; D is perhaps TRBD1 (6 bases). Germline V gene sequence: CDR1 SGDLS, CDR2 YYNGEE. The CDR3 length is 14 residues. V lost 0 bases and J lost 8, with 12 bases in between.